This entry concerns a single TCR beta chain. Its cognate antigen is unknown. This sample is drawn from a study of cytomegalovirus exposure and HLA in healthy donors. Findings and caveats of the study: There were some V segments, including TRBV6-2 and TRBV6-3, excluded as indistinguishable. Judged likely to be a sequencing artifact was a cluster of highly shared sequence variants.

The CDR3 loop spans 16 amino acids. The germline CDR1 and CDR2 sequences are SGHRS and YFSETQ. The J segment lost 2 bases and the V segment lost 0 bases, leaving 5 bases of the junction unmatched. Primers for the PCR totalled 60 Vbeta and 13 Jbeta. Some clones are missing from TCRdb's copy, which holds only in-frame ones; the method was immunoSEQ multiplex PCR. The sample contains around 150,000 clones, around 75% of which appear only once. Source material: PBMCs. The J gene is TRBJ2-3, the V gene TRBV5-1; 8 bases fit TRBD1. This clonotype was obtained from a man younger than 30 in good health and CMV-seropositive. The CDR3 sequence: CASSLGGQVVTDTQYF. As DNA, the CDR3 is TGCGCCAGCAGCTTGGGGGGACAGGTAGTCACAGATACGCAGTATTTT.